This T cell receptor (beta chain) was captured in a study of cytomegalovirus exposure and HLA in healthy donors. Remarks on this clone: Its antigen is still unknown.

Trimming removed 6 bases from V and 5 bases from J; junction bases left unmatched: 1. There are 13 residues in the CDR3. Per germline, CDR1 SNHLY and CDR2 FYNNEI. Study-wide results and caveats: Reports state that TCR beta sequences accurately predicted most subjects' HLA-A and HLA-B alleles. Some highly shared sequence variants likely arose as a pipeline artifact. Among TCR beta chains, those listed as cytomegalovirus-associated numbered fewer than 200.

Primers included in the PCR were 60 Vbeta and 13 Jbeta primers. Original handling: Later work found around 80 million unique TCR beta chains, with around 10 million shared. Libraries were prepared by immunoSEQ multiplex PCR; TCRdb keeps only in-frame clonotypes and omits some of them. V, J and clone size are taken as reported in that table, and D and trimming were inferred from the DNA itself. The data include roughly 80,000 clones; the top ten clones carry 0.45% to 0.7%. The chain carries TRBV2 and TRBJ2-5; 12 bases align to TRBD2. The source is a man aged 45 to 65 in good health and CMV-seronegative. Sequenced sample: PBMCs. The CDR3 DNA sequence: TGTGCCAGCAGGACTAGCGGGGGCGAGACCCAGTACTTC. Its translation: CASRTSGGETQYF.